One sample yielded the 22 T cell receptor beta chains listed below, sequenced in a study of blood T cells in healthy people across ages. For the second PCR, which ran for about 7 to 11 cycles, a sample-barcoded 5' primer and a J-beta primer mix were used. TCRdb passed the 5' RACE reads through MiXCR, listing each CDR3 protein once. The table shows about 670,000 distinct CDR3 sequences, with 40% to 65% occurring only once. Sequenced: blood. The source of these receptors is a woman aged 80 or over in good health.

This clonotype was observed at least ten times. The rearrangement joins TRBV6-5 to TRBJ1-5; D ambiguous. Trimming pared 4 bases from V and 6 bases from J, leaving 10 bases between. CDR1 is MNHEY and CDR2 is SVGAGI in the germline V gene. The CDR3 sequence is 13 residues long. In DNA, the CDR3 is TGTGCCAGCAGTTCCAACTTCGGTCAGCCCCAGCATTTT. The encoded protein is CASSSNFGQPQHF.

The chain has TRBV21-1 and TRBJ2-7; the DNA was not used to check the table's D call, TRBD2. TRBV21-1 is reported as a pseudogene. The CDR3 totals 12 residues. In DNA form, the CDR3 reads TGTGCCAGCAGCACACCGGGACTAGCGGGTGACTTC. This encodes CASSTPGLAGDF.

In this sample, this clonotype turned up many times. The rearrangement uses TRBV12-3 or TRBV12-4 and TRBJ2-1; a weak D match, TRBD2 (6 bases). The length of the CDR3 is 16 residues. The germline V and J ends were trimmed by 3 bases and 0 bases, with 12 bases remaining between them. CDR3 in DNA: TGTGCCAGCAGTTTTCACCGGGGGAACTCCTACAATGAGCAGTTCTTC. Protein: CASSFHRGNSYNEQFF.

This chain joins TRBV7-9 and TRBJ2-7, with D maybe TRBD2 (6 bases). Trimming removed 1 base from V and 5 bases from J, with 18 bases in between. The CDR3 sequence is 16 residues long. The V gene's germline CDR1 is SEHNR and CDR2 FQNEAQ (reference sequence). The CDR3 region has the DNA TGTGCCAGCAGCTTAGACGGGGGAGCGGCGAGAGACGAGCAGTACTTC. It yields the protein CASSLDGGAARDEQYF.

Notes on this clonotype: A much larger clone lies a single base off, so this may be a read error. The V gene is TRBV5-1, the J gene TRBJ2-7; D possibly corresponds to TRBD2 (5 bases). The CDR3 spans 14 residues. V lost 0 bases to trimming and J lost 7 bases, with 14 bases between them. Looked up from germline, CDR1 is SGHRS and CDR2 is YFSETQ. CDR3 protein: CASSLDRGGNEQYF. The CDR3, as DNA: TGCGCCAGCAGCTTGGACAGAGGAGGCAATGAGCAGTACTTC.

About this clonotype: A read error may explain this, as a much larger clone is one base away. Given the absence of the conserved phenylalanine or tryptophan at the CDR3 end, a read error is likely. The genes are TRBV29-1 and TRBJ1-2, with 7 bases fitting TRBD1. V was pared by 4 bases and J by 7 bases, with 24 bases of the junction left unmatched. Germline CDR1 reads SQVTM; CDR2 reads ANQGSEA. This CDR3 has 18 amino acids. CDR3 in amino acids: CSVVSGGAGTDSRGGYTL. CDR3 bases: TGCAGCGTTGTGTCGGGGGGCGCCGGGACAGATAGCCGGGGTGGCTACACCTTA.

This chain uses TRBV7-2 with TRBJ1-1; no definite D call. Germline lookup yields CDR1 SGHTA and CDR2 FQGNSA. The CDR3 runs to 15 residues. The V end lost 1 base, the J end lost 10 bases, and 19 bases lay between the germline ends. DNA for the CDR3: TGTGCCAGCAGCTTAGTAGCCGGGTTAAAACTGGGAGCTTTCTTT. Translating gives CASSLVAGLKLGAFF.

On this clonotype: The junction differs from germline at one of its ends, possibly a read error. The chain couples TRBV9 to TRBJ2-5; 8 nucleotides match TRBD1. From germline, CDR1 is SGDLS and CDR2 YYNGEE. This CDR3 has 12 residues. CDR3 DNA sequence: TGTGCCAGCAGCACACAGGGGGAGACCAAGTACTTC. Translation: CASSTQGETKYF.

There are many counts of this clonotype. This chain connects TRBV6-6 to TRBJ1-2; 7 nucleotides match TRBD1. Germline V gene lookup returns CDR1 MNHNY and CDR2 SVGAGI (reference sequence). This CDR3 spans 13 amino acids. With V trimmed by 10 bases and J by 4 bases, 9 bases remained unmatched. Here the CDR3 reads CANSGGIGYGYTF. CDR3 nucleotide sequence: TGTGCCAACTCAGGGGGGATAGGCTATGGCTACACCTTC.

The rearrangement uses TRBV7-2 and TRBJ2-1; the D gene is possibly TRBD1 (6 bases). The V end was cut by 6 bases, the J end by 4 bases, with 16 bases between. This CDR3 has 15 amino acids. Germline V gene data show CDR1 as SGHTA and CDR2 as FQGNSA. The CDR3 coding sequence is TGTGCCAGCAGTAGCATCGGGACAAGGTACAATGAGCAGTTCTTC. Translation gives CASSSIGTRYNEQFF.

This chain connects TRBV11-2 to TRBJ2-2, with 11 bases fitting TRBD2. CDR1 and CDR2 from the germline V gene are SGHAT and FQNNGV. Trimming removed 5 bases from V and 6 bases from J; junction bases left unmatched: 2. The length of the CDR3 is 14 residues. The CDR3 DNA reads TGTGCCAGCAGCCCACTAGCGGGGGCCGGGGAGCTGTTTTTT. Its protein product is CASSPLAGAGELFF. Using reference TRBV11-2 and TRBJ2-2 for the parts outside the CDR3, the full variable domain is EAGVAQSPRYKIIEKRQSVAFWCNPISGHATLYWYQQILGQGPKLLIQFQNNGVVDDSQLPKDRFSAERLKGVDSTLKIQPAKLEDSAVYLCASSPLAGAGELFFGEGSRLTVL.

CDR3 loop: CASSGSGGGYGYTF. The CDR3 nucleotides are TGTGCCAGCAGTGGCTCAGGGGGCGGCTATGGCTACACCTTC. This chain uses TRBV6-6 with TRBJ1-2; 8 positions agree with TRBD1. V trimming: 5 bases; J trimming: 4 bases; junction bases outside the gene matches: 6. This CDR3 has 14 amino acids. Germline CDR1 reads MNHNY; CDR2 reads SVGAGI (reference sequence).

As to this clonotype: A read error may explain this, as a much larger clone is one base away. The CDR3 loop is CAIRRVRDRVSSYNEQYF. For the CDR3, the DNA is TGTGCCATCAGGAGGGTACGGGACAGGGTGAGCTCCTACAATGAGCAGTACTTC. This chain connects TRBV10-3 to TRBJ2-7, with TRBD1 matching 9 bases. The germline CDR1 and CDR2 sequences are ENHRY and SYGVKD. The CDR3 length is 18 residues. The V gene end was trimmed by 6 bases and the J gene end by 7 bases; junction bases not matched to a gene: 22.

The rearrangement joins TRBV6-1 to TRBJ2-5; 9 nucleotides line up with TRBD2. Gene TRBJ2-7 matches the end of the DNA better, so the J call may be wrong. Germline CDR1 MNHNS, CDR2 SASEGT. This CDR3 has 16 amino acids. CDR3 nucleotides: TGTGCCAGCAGTGAAAGACTGGCTAGCGGGACCTACGAGCAGTACTTC. Encoded protein: CASSERLASGTYEQYF.

This chain uses TRBV28 with TRBJ2-7, with 12 bases aligning to TRBD2. This CDR3 is 18 amino acids long. V lost 5 bases, J lost 7 bases, and 18 bases stayed unmatched. Germline loops: CDR1 MDHEN, CDR2 SYDVKM. This chain's CDR3 is CASSPARNPSGRDNEQYF. CDR3 DNA sequence: TGTGCCAGCAGTCCAGCCCGAAATCCTAGCGGGAGGGACAATGAGCAGTACTTC.

For this clonotype: This may stem from a read error, because a much larger clone lies one nucleotide away. The genes are TRBV18 and TRBJ2-5; the match to TRBD2 covers 14 bases. The DNA end lines up better with TRBJ2-7; the J call may be wrong. The germline gives CDR1 KGHSH, CDR2 LQKENI. The CDR3 is 18 amino acids. The CDR3 DNA follows: TGTGCCAGCTCACCCTTTCCACCGGGACTAGCGGGAGACCACGAGCAGTACTTC. As protein: CASSPFPPGLAGDHEQYF.

V and J are TRBV20-1 and TRBJ2-1, with 10 bases identical to TRBD2. The DNA end lines up better with TRBJ2-7; the J call may be wrong. The CDR3 spans 14 residues. Germline V CDR1 and CDR2: DFQATT, SNEGSKA (reference sequence). In DNA form, the CDR3 reads TGCAGTGCTAGTAGCGGGGGGATATACAATGAGCAGTACTTC. Amino acid sequence: CSASSGGIYNEQYF.

The rearrangement links TRBV6-5 to TRBJ1-2; D not certain. The CDR3 is made up of 12 amino acids. V was clipped by 6 bases and J by 6 bases, with 11 bases between them. Germline CDR1 and CDR2: MNHEY and SVGAGI. As DNA, the CDR3 is TGTGCCAGCAGACCAGGCAATGATGGCTACACCTTC. It translates to CASRPGNDGYTF.

The gene calls are TRBV6-6 and TRBJ1-5; 7 bases are shared with TRBD1. In germline, CDR1 is MNHNY, CDR2 SVGAGI (reference sequence). The CDR3 extends over 14 amino acids. V shed 2 bases and J 6 bases; nucleotides not matched to a gene: 4. The CDR3, as DNA: TGTGCCAGCAGTTACCAGCAGGGGGGTCAGCCCCAGCATTTT. It codes for CASSYQQGGQPQHF.

This clonotype has a count of ten or more. The chain carries TRBV9 and TRBJ2-7; D uncertain. V lost 3 bases and J lost 2, with 9 bases in between. The germline V gene encodes CDR1 SGDLS and CDR2 YYNGEE. The CDR3 contains 13 residues. In DNA form, the CDR3 reads TGTGCCAGCAGCGCTCAAGCCACCTACGAGCAGTACTTC. Protein sequence: CASSAQATYEQYF. The full variable domain, completed using reference TRBV9 and TRBJ2-7, is DSGVTQTPKHLITATGQRVTLRCSPRSGDLSVYWYQQSLDQGLQFLIQYYNGEERAKGNILERFSAQQFPDLHSELNLSSLELGDSALYFCASSAQATYEQYFGPGTRLTVT.

This clonotype occurred many times. This chain connects TRBV28 to TRBJ2-7, with unresolved D. CDR3 length: 14 residues. V was shortened by 6 bases and J by 1 base, with 13 bases between the two germline ends. The germline V gene encodes CDR1 MDHEN and CDR2 SYDVKM. Here the CDR3 DNA reads TGTGCCAGCAGGGGCAGGCGAACATCCTACGAGCAGTACTTC. It yields the protein CASRGRRTSYEQYF.

A word on this clonotype: This may be a read error: a much more frequent sequence differs by one nucleotide. The V gene is TRBV12-3 or TRBV12-4, the J gene TRBJ2-3; 9 bases match TRBD1. V shed 6 bases, J shed 5 bases, and the junction held 6 bases outside the gene matches. This CDR3 is built from 14 residues. CDR3 coding DNA: TGTGCCAGCAGGACCGGACAGGGGCTAGATACGCAGTATTTT. It encodes CASRTGQGLDTQYF.